The source of this TCR beta chain is a study of molecular identifiers for immune sequencing clone quantification. This clonotype has at least ten counts. The antigen remains undetermined. Naive CD8 T cell sorting was performed on the CD8+CD4-CCR7+CD45RA+ phenotype. This CDR3 is built from 16 residues. Germline lookup yields CDR1 LGHNA and CDR2 YSLEER. Trimming removed 0 bases at V and 3 bases at J, with 15 bases between. A single record per CDR3 protein comes from TCRdb applying MiXCR to the PCR reads. The sample lists more than 550,000 distinct CDR3 sequences, roughly 25% seen once, with about 0.8% in the top ten. Whole-study findings and limits: Clonotypes surpassing 20 RNA copies contained over 99% of effector molecules, versus under 1% in naive cells. Sizes of highly expanded clones could be underestimated through identical TCRs sharing a barcode.

This TCR was recovered from a human donor in good health. Some libraries in this study had Jurkat cell RNA spiked in. The chain combines TRBV4-3 with TRBJ2-7; tentatively, D is TRBD1 or TRBD2 (6 bases each). The sample comprised naive CD8+ T cells from blood, with Jurkat cell RNA spiked in. Subset in this sample: FACS-sorted CD8+CD4-CCR7+CD45RA+ naive T cells. The CDR3 loop reads CASSQDRAGGGYEQYF. CDR3 sequence (DNA): TGCGCCAGCAGCCAAGATCGGGCCGGAGGGGGCTACGAGCAGTACTTC.